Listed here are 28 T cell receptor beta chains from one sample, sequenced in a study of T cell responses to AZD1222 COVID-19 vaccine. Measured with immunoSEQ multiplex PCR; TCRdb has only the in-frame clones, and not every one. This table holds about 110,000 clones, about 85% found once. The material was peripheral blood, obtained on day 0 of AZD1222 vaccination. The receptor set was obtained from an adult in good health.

The CDR3 coding sequence is TGTGCCAGCAGTTACGCCGGGGGTGATTACGAGCAGTACTTC. Its protein product is CASSYAGGDYEQYF. The chain joins TRBV6-5 to TRBJ2-7; D may be TRBD2 (6 bases). Germline V gene data show CDR1 as MNHEY and CDR2 as SVGAGI. V dropped 2 bases and J dropped 4 bases, with 12 bases sitting between them. The CDR3 extends over 14 amino acids.

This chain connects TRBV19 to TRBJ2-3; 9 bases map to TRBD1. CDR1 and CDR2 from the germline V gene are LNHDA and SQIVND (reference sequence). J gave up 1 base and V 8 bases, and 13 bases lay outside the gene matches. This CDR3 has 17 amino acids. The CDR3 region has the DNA TGTGCCAGTGGGGGGACAGGGACCTTAGGGGGCACAGATACGCAGTATTTT. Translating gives CASGGTGTLGGTDTQYF. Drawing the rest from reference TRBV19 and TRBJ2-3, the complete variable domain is DGGITQSPKYLFRKEGQNVTLSCEQNLNHDAMYWYRQDPGQGLRLIYYSQIVNDFQKGDIAEGYSVSREKKESFPLTVTSAQKNPTAFYLCASGGTGTLGGTDTQYFGPGTRLTVL.

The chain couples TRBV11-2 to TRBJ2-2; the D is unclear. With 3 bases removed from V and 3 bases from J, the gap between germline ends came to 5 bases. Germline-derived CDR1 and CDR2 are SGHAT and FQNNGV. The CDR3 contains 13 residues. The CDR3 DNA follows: TGTGCCAGCAGCTTTCATGACACCGGGGAGCTGTTTTTT. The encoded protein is CASSFHDTGELFF.

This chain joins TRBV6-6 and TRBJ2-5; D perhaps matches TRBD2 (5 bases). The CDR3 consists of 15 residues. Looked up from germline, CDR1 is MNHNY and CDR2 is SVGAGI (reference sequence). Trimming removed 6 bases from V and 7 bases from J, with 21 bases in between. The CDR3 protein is CASSPARVATSTQYF. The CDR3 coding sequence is TGTGCCAGCAGCCCCGCAAGAGTAGCGACATCGACCCAGTACTTC.

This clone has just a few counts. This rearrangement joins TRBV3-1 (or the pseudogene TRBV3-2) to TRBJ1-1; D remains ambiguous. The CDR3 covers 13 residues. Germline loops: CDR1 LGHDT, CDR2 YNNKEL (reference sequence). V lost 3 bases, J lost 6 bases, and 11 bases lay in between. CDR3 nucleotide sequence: TGTGCCAGCAGCCACATAAGAGCCCCTGAAGCTTTCTTT. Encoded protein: CASSHIRAPEAFF.

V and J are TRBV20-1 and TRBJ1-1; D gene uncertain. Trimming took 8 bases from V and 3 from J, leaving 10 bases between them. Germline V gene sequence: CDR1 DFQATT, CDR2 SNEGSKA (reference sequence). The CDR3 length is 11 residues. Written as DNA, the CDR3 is TGCAGTTCCCACCGGGACACTGAAGCTTTCTTT. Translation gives CSSHRDTEAFF.

CDR3 nucleotide sequence: TGTGCCAGCAGTTTGTCCCTAGTGGGCACTGAAGCTTTCTTT. The encoded protein is CASSLSLVGTEAFF. This chain links TRBV28 with TRBJ1-1, with D hard to call. The V and J ends lost 3 bases and 4 bases respectively, with 12 bases between them. In germline, CDR1 is MDHEN, CDR2 SYDVKM. The CDR3 length is 14 residues. The variable domain in full, with the rest retrieved from reference TRBV28 and TRBJ1-1, is DVKVTQSSRYLVKRTGEKVFLECVQDMDHENMFWYRQDPGLGLRLIYFSYDVKMKEKGDIPEGYSVSREKKERFSLILESASTNQTSMYLCASSLSLVGTEAFFGQGTRLTVV.

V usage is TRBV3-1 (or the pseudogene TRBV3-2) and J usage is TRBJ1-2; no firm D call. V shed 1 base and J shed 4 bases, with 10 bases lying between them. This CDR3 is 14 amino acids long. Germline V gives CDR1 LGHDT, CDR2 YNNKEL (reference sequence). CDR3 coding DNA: TGTGCCAGCAGCCAAGTCGGATTCACCTATGGCTACACCTTC. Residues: CASSQVGFTYGYTF.

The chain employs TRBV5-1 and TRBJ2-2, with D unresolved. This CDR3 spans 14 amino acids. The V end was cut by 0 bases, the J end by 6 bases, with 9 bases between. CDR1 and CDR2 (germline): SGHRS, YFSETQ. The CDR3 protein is CASSLETTPGELFF. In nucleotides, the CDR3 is TGCGCCAGCAGCTTGGAAACAACGCCCGGGGAGCTGTTTTTT. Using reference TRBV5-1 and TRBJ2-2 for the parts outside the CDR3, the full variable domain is KAGVTQTPRYLIKTRGQQVTLSCSPISGHRSVSWYQQTPGQGLQFLFEYFSETQRNKGNFPGRFSGRQFSNSRSEMNVSTLELGDSALYLCASSLETTPGELFFGEGSRLTVL.

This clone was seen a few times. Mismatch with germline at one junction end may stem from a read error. Here the CDR3 reads CASSDSAGGADEQFF. CDR3 nucleotides: TGTGCCAGCAGTGACTCCGCGGGGGGGGCCGATGAGCAGTTCTTC. V is TRBV6-5 and J is TRBJ2-1; 9 positions agree with TRBD2. The CDR3 has 15 residues. Germline CDR1 reads MNHEY; CDR2 reads SVGAGI.

CDR3 in amino acids: CASSYNGQENSPLHF. The DNA of the CDR3 is TGTGCCAGCAGCTACAACGGACAGGAGAATTCACCCCTCCACTTT. This chain joins TRBV11-1 and TRBJ1-6, with TRBD1 matching 7 bases. Per germline, CDR1 SGHAT and CDR2 FQDESV (reference sequence). Germline trimming cut 4 bases from V and 7 bases from J; bases unmatched to any gene: 7. This CDR3 comprises 15 residues.

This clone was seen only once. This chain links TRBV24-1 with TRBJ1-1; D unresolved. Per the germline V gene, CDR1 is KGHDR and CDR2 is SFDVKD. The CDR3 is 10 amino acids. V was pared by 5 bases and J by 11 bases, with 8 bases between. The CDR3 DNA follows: TGTGCCACCAGTGGTCGTTGGGCTTTCTTT. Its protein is CATSGRWAFF.

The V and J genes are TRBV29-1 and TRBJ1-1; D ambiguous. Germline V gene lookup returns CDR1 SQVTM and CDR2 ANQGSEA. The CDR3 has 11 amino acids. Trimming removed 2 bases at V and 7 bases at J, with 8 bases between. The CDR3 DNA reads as TGCAGCGTTGAATGGGCCCGTGAAGCTTTCTTT. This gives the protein CSVEWAREAFF.

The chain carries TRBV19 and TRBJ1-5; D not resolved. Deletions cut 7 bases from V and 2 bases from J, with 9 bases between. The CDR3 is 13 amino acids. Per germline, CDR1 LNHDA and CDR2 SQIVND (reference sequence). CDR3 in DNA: TGTGCCAGTAAGCGGCCGGGCAATCAGCCCCAGCATTTT. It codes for CASKRPGNQPQHF. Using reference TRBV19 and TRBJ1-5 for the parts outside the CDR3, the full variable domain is DGGITQSPKYLFRKEGQNVTLSCEQNLNHDAMYWYRQDPGQGLRLIYYSQIVNDFQKGDIAEGYSVSREKKESFPLTVTSAQKNPTAFYLCASKRPGNQPQHFGDGTRLSIL.

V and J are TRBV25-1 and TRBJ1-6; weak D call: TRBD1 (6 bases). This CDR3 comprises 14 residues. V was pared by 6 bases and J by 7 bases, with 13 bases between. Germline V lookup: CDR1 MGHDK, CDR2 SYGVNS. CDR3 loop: CASRGGRVNSPLHF. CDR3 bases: TGTGCCAGCAGGGGGGGGCGAGTCAATTCACCCCTCCACTTT.

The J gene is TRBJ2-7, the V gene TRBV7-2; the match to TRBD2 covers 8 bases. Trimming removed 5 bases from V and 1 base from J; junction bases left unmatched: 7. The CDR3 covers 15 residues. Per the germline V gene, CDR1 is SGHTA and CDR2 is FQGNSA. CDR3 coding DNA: TGTGCCAGCAGCCACGGGGGGGGGCCTTCCTACGAGCAGTACTTC. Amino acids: CASSHGGGPSYEQYF.

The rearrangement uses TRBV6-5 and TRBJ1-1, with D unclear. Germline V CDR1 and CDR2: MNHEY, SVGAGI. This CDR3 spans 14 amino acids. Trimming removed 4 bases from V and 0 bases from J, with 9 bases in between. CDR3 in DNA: TGTGCCAGCAGTTTACAAGGCATGAACACTGAAGCTTTCTTT. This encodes CASSLQGMNTEAFF.

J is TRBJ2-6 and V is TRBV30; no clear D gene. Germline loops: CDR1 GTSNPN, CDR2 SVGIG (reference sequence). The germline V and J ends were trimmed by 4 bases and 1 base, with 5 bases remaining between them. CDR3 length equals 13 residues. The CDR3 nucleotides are TGTGCCTGGATGGAATCTGGGGCCAACGTCCTGACTTTC. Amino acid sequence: CAWMESGANVLTF.

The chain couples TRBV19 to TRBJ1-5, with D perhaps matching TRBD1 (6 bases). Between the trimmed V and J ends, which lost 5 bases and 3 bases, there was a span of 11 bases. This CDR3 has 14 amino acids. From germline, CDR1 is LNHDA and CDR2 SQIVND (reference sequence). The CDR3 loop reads CASSLPGHNQPQHF. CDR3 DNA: TGTGCCAGTAGTTTACCGGGACACAATCAGCCCCAGCATTTT.

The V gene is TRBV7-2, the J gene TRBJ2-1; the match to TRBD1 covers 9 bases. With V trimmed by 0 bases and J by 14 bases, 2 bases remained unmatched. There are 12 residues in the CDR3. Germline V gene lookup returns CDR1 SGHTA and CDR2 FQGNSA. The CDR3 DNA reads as TGTGCCAGCAGCTTAGCTAGGACAGGGGAGTTCTTC. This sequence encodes CASSLARTGEFF.

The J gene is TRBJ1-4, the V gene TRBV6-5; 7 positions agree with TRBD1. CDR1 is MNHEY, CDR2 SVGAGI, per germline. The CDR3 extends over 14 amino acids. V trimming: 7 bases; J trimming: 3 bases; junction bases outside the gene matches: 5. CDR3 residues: CASTFQGANEKLFF. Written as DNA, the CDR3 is TGTGCCAGCACCTTTCAGGGGGCTAATGAAAAACTGTTTTTT.

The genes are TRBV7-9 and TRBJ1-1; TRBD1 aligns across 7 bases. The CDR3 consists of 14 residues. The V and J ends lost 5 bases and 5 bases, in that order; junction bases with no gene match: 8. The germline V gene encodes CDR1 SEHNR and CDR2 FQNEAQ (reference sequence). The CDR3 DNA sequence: TGTGCCAGCAGCCCTCGACAGGGAGAGACTGAAGCTTTCTTT. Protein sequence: CASSPRQGETEAFF.

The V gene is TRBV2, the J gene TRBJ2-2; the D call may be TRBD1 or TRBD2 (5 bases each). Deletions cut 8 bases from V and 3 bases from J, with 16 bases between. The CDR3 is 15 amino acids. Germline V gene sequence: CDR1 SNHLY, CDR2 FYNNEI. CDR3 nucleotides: TGTGCCAGCGGGGCGTCGGGGCGGCACACCGGGGAGCTGTTTTTT. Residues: CASGASGRHTGELFF.

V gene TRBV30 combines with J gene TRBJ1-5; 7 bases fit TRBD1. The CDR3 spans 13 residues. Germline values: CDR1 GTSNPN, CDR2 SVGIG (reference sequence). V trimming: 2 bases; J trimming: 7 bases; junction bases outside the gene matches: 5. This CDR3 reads CAWSQGGWQPQHF. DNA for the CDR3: TGTGCCTGGAGTCAGGGGGGGTGGCAGCCCCAGCATTTT. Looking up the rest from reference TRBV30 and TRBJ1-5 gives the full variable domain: SQTIHQWPATLVQPVGSPLSLECTVEGTSNPNLYWYRQAAGRGLQLLFYSVGIGQISSEVPQNLSASRPQDRQFILSSKKLLLSDSGFYLCAWSQGGWQPQHFGDGTRLSIL.

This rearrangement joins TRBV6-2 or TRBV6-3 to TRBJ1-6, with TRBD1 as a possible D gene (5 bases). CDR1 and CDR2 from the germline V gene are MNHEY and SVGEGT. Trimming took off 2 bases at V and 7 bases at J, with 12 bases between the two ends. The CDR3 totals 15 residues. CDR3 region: CASSYRGGVNSPLHF. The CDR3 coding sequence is TGTGCCAGCAGTTACCGGGGGGGTGTCAATTCACCCCTCCACTTT.

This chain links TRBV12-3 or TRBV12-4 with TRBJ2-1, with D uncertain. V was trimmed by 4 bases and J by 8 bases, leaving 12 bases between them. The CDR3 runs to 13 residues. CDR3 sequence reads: CASSSSGYYEQFF. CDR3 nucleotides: TGTGCCAGCAGTTCATCCGGGTACTATGAGCAGTTCTTC.

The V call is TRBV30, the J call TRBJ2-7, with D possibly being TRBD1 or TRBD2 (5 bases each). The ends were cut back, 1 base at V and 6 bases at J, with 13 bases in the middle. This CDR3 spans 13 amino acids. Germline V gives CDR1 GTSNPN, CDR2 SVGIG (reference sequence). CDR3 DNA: TGTGCCTGGAGTGCACGACCTGGGGGCGAGCAGTACTTC. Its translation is CAWSARPGGEQYF.

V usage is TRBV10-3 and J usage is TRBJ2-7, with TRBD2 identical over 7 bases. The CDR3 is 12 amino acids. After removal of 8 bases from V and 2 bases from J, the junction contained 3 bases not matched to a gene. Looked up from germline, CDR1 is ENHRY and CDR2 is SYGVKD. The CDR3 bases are TGTGCCATCGGGGGGACTACCTACGAGCAGTACTTC. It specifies CAIGGTTYEQYF.